Each of the 10 T cell receptor beta chains below was sequenced from the same sample in a study of shared clonotypes between healthy human individuals. The assay was immunoSEQ multiplex PCR, and TCRdb's table has in-frame clones only and misses some. The table lists some 1 million clones, approximately 72% of them singletons. Sequenced: memory CD4+ T cells sorted from blood. As for subset: CD45RA-negative fraction. Receptor source: a man aged 18 to 29 in good health.

This chain links TRBV12-5 with TRBJ2-1; tentative D call: TRBD2 (9 bases). CDR3 length: 15 residues. The germline gives CDR1 LGHNT, CDR2 FRNRAP. The V and J ends lost 4 bases and 8 bases respectively, with 18 bases between them. The CDR3 nucleotides read TGTGCTAGTGGTTCGGGACTAGCAGGGGGCCATGAGCAGTTCTTC. Its translation is CASGSGLAGGHEQFF.

This clone was found once. The chain recombines TRBV6-1 with TRBJ1-2; no clear D gene. The CDR3 extends over 11 amino acids. Germline V gene lookup returns CDR1 MNHNS and CDR2 SASEGT. With 4 bases removed from V and 8 bases from J, the gap between germline ends came to 8 bases. CDR3 DNA sequence: TGTGCCAGCAGTGGTGTCAGGGGCTACACCTTC. This codes for CASSGVRGYTF.

This clone has a handful of counts. V usage is TRBV28 and J usage is TRBJ2-1; TRBD2 aligns across 8 bases. V shed 3 bases and J 4 bases; nucleotides not matched to a gene: 11. This CDR3 contains 17 residues. The germline CDR1 and CDR2 sequences are MDHEN and SYDVKM. DNA of the CDR3: TGTGCCAGCAGTTTTACCTACCAGCGGGAGATATACAATGAGCAGTTCTTC. Amino acids: CASSFTYQREIYNEQFF.

The chain employs TRBV21-1 and TRBJ2-3; the table's D call of TRBD1 was not tested on the DNA. TRBV21-1 is an annotated pseudogene. This CDR3 has 13 amino acids. The CDR3 DNA is TGTGCCTCCACACCGAAGGGGGCAGATACGCAGTATTTT. Amino acids: CASTPKGADTQYF.

This chain connects TRBV5-5 to TRBJ1-4; D gene unclear. Germline V CDR1 and CDR2: SGHKS, YYEKEE (reference sequence). This CDR3 spans 15 amino acids. Between the trimmed V and J ends, which lost 5 bases and 0 bases, there was a span of 11 bases. This CDR3 is CASSQIGATNEKLFF. CDR3 sequence (DNA): TGTGCCAGCAGTCAGATCGGTGCAACTAATGAAAAACTGTTTTTT.

The chain has TRBV6-1 and TRBJ2-5, with D perhaps TRBD1 (6 bases). CDR1 and CDR2 from the germline V gene are MNHNS and SASEGT. V was pared by 4 bases and J by 5 bases, with 11 bases between. This CDR3 has 13 residues. The CDR3 protein is CASSGGQWETQYF. The CDR3, as DNA: TGTGCCAGCAGTGGGGGACAATGGGAGACCCAGTACTTC.

The V and J genes are TRBV18 and TRBJ1-6; D not certain. Trimming shortened V by 4 bases and J by 9 bases, and 10 bases separated the two germline ends. CDR1 and CDR2 from the germline V gene are KGHSH and LQKENI. The CDR3 runs 13 residues. The DNA of the CDR3 is TGTGCCAGCTCACAGGCCCGAGGTTCACCCCTCCACTTT. Its protein product is CASSQARGSPLHF.

With respect to this clone: Other DNA sequences from this sample encode an identical CDR3 as well. The chain links TRBV4-1 to TRBJ2-1; 9 nucleotides agree with TRBD2. Germline V gene sequence: CDR1 MGHRA, CDR2 YSYEKL. CDR3 size: 16 residues. V shed 6 bases, J shed 3 bases, and the junction held 9 bases outside the gene matches. As DNA, the CDR3 is TGCGCCAGCAGTCAGTCGACTAGCGGAAGCTACAATGAGCAGTTCTTC. Its protein product is CASSQSTSGSYNEQFF.

This chain links TRBV5-1 with TRBJ1-1; TRBD1 agrees at 8 bases. Looked up from germline, CDR1 is SGHRS and CDR2 is YFSETQ. The CDR3 runs 15 residues. J gave up 1 base and V 6 bases, and 8 bases lay outside the gene matches. The CDR3 is CASNTGGIGNTEAFF. CDR3 bases: TGCGCCAGCAACACAGGGGGGATAGGGAACACTGAAGCTTTCTTT.

The count of this clone is one. This chain connects TRBV7-2 to TRBJ1-3; 10 bases match TRBD1. The CDR3 is 15 residues long. V trimming: 3 bases; J trimming: 5 bases; junction bases outside the gene matches: 4. Germline V gene data show CDR1 as SGHTA and CDR2 as FQGNSA. CDR3 sequence: CASSFGTGERNTIYF. The CDR3 nucleotides are TGTGCCAGCAGCTTCGGGACAGGGGAAAGAAACACCATATATTTT.